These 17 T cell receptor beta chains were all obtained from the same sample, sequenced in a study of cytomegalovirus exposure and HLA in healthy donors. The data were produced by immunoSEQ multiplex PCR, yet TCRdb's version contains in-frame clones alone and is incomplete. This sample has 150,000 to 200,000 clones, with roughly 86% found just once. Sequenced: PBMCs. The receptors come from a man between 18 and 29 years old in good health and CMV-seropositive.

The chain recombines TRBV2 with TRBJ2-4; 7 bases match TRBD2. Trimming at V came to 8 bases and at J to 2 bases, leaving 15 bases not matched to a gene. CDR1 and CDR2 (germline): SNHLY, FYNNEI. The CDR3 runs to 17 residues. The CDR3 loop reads CASVGGRVAGSKNIQYF. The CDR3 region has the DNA TGTGCCAGCGTCGGAGGGAGGGTCGCTGGCTCCAAAAACATTCAGTACTTC.

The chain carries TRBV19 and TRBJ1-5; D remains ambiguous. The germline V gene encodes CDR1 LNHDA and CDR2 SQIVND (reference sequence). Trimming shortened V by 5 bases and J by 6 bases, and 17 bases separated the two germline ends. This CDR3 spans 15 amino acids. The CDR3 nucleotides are TGTGCCAGTAGTCCCCAGCGGGGATACCGTCAGCCCCAGCATTTT. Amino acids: CASSPQRGYRQPQHF.

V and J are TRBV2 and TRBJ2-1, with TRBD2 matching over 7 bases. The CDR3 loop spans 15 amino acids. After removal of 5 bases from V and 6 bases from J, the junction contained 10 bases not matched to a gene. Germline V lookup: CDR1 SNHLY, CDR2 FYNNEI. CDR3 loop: CASSNLGGVGNEQFF. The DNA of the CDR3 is TGTGCCAGCAGTAACCTGGGAGGGGTAGGCAATGAGCAGTTCTTC. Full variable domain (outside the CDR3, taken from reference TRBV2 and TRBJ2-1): EPEVTQTPSHQVTQMGQEVILRCVPISNHLYFYWYRQILGQKVEFLVSFYNNEISEKSEIFDDQFSVERPDGSNFTLKIRSTKLEDSAMYFCASSNLGGVGNEQFFGPGTRLTVL.

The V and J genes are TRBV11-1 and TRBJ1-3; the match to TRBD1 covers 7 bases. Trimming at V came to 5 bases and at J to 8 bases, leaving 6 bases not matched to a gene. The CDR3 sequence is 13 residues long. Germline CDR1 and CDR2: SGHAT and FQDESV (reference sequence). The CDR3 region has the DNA TGTGCCAGCAGCCCGGGACAGACGCACACCATATATTTT. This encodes CASSPGQTHTIYF.

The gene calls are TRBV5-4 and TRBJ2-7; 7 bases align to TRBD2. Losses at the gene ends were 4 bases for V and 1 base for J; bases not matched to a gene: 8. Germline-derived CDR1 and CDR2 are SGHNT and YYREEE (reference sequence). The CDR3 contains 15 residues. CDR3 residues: CASSLGAGPSYEQYF. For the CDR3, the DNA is TGTGCCAGCAGCCTCGGAGCGGGGCCATCCTACGAGCAGTACTTC.

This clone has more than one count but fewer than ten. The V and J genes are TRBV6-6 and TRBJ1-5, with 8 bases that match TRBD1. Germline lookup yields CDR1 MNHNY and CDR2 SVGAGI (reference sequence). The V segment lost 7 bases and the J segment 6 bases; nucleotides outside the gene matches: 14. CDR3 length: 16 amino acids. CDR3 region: CASNNLGQAYTQPQHF. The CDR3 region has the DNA TGTGCCAGCAATAACTTGGGACAGGCATACACTCAGCCCCAGCATTTT.

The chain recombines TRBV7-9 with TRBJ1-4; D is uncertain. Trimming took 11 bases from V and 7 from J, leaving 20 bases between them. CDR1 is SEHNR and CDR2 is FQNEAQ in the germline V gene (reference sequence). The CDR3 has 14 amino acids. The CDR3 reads CAASIVGLSEKLFF. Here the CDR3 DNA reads TGTGCCGCTTCGATCGTCGGGTTGAGTGAAAAACTGTTTTTT.

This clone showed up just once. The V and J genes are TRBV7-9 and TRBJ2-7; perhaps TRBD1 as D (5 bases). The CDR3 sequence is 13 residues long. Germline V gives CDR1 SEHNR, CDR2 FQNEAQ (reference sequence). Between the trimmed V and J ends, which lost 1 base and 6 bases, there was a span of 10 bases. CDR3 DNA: TGTGCCAGCAGCTTAGGTCTTAGGGGCGAGCAGTACTTC. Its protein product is CASSLGLRGEQYF.

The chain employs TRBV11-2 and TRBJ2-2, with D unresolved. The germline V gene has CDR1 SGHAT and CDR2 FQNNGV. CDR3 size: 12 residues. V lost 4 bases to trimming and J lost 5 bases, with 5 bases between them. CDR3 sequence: CASSSLTGELFF. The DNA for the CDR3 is TGTGCCAGCAGCTCCTTAACCGGGGAGCTGTTTTTT.

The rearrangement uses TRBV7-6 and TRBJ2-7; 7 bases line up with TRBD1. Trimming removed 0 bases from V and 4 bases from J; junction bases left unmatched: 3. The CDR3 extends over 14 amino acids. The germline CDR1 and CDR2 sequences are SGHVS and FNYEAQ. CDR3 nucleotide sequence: TGTGCCAGCAGCTTAGCAGGGGGCGATTACGAGCAGTACTTC. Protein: CASSLAGGDYEQYF. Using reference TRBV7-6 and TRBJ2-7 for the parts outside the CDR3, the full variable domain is GAGVSQSPRYKVTKRGQDVALRCDPISGHVSLYWYRQALGQGPEFLTYFNYEAQQDKSGLPNDRFSAERPEGSISTLTIQRTEQRDSAMYRCASSLAGGDYEQYFGPGTRLTVT.

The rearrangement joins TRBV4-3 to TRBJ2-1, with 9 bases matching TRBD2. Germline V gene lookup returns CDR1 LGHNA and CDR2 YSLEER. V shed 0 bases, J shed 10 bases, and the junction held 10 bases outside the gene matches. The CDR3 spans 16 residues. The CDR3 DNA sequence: TGCGCCAGCAGCCAAGATAGCTTGGGCGGGAGGGACGAGCAGTTCTTC. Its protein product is CASSQDSLGGRDEQFF.

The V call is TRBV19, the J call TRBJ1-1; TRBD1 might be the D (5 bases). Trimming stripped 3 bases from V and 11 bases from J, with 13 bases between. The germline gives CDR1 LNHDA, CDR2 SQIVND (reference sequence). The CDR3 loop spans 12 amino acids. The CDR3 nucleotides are TGTGCCAGTAGTATTGGGGGGACCGGTGCTTTCTTT. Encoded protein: CASSIGGTGAFF.

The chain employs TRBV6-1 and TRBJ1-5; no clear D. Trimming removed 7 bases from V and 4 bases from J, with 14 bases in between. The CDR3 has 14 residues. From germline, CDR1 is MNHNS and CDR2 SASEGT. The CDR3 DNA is TGTGCCAGCAACGCGGGGATAGGGAATCAGCCCCAGCATTTT. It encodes CASNAGIGNQPQHF.

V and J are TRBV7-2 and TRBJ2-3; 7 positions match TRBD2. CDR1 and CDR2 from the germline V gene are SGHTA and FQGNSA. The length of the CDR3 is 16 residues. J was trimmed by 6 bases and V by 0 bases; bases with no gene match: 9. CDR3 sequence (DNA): TGTGCCAGCAGCTTAGCAGCGGGGCGGGCGGCGGATACGCAGTATTTT. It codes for CASSLAAGRAADTQYF.

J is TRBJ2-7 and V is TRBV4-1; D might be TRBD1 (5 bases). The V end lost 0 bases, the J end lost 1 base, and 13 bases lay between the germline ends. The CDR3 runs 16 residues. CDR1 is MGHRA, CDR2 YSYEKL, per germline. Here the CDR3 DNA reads TGCGCCAGCAGCCAAGAGCAGGGCTCCGGGTCCTACGAGCAGTACTTC. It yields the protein CASSQEQGSGSYEQYF.

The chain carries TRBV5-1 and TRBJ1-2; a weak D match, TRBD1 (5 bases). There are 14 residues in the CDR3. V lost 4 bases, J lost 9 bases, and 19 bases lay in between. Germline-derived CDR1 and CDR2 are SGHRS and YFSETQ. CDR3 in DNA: TGCGCCAGCAGCGACGGCGGGACGCTTTGGAGCTACACCTTC. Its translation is CASSDGGTLWSYTF.

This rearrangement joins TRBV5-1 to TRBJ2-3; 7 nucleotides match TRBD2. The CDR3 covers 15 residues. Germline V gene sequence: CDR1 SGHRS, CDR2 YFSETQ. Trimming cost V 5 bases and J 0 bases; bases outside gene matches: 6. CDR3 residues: CASRASGRSTDTQYF. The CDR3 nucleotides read TGCGCCAGCAGGGCTAGCGGCCGTAGCACAGATACGCAGTATTTT.